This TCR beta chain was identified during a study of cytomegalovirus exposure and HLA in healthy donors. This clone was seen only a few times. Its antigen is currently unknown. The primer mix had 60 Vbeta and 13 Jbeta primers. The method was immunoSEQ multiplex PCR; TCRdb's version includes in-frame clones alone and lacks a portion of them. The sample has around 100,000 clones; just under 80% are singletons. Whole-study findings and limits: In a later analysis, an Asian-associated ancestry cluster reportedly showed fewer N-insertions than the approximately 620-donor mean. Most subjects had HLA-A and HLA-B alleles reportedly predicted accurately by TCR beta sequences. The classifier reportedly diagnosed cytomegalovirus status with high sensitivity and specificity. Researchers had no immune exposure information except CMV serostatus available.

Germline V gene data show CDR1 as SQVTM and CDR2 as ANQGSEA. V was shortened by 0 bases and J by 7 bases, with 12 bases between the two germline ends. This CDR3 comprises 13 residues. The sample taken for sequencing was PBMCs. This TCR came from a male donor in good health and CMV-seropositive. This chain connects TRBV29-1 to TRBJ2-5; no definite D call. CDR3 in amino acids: CSVEDINVGTQYF. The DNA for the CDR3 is TGCAGCGTTGAAGATATTAACGTCGGGACCCAGTACTTC.